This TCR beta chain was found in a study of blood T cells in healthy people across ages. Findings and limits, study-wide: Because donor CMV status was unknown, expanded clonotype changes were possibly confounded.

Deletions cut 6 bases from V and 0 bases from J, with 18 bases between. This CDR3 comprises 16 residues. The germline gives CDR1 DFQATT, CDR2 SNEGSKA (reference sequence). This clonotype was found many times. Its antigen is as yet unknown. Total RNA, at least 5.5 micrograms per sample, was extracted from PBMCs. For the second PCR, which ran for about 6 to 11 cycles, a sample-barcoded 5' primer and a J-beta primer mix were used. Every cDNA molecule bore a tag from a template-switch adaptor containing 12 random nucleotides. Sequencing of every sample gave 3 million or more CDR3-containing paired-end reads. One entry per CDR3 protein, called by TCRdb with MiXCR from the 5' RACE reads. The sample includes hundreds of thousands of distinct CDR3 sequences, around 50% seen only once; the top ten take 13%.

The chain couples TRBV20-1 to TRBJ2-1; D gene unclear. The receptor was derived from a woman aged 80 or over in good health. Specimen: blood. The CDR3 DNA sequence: TGCAGTGCCCTATGTTCTACCATCCCCTCCTACAATGAGCAGTTCTTC. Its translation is CSALCSTIPSYNEQFF.